The 23 T cell receptor beta chains reported below all come from one sample, sequenced in a study of T cells in localized non-small cell lung cancer. Here immunoSEQ multiplex PCR was the method, and the copy in TCRdb shows in-frame clones only, minus some. The sample has under 35,000 clones, around 93% seen once; the top ten hold 28%. This sample comprised peripheral blood, obtained before any cancer treatment. The receptors were gathered from a female donor of 60 years or more with stage I lung adenocarcinoma.

The rearrangement links TRBV5-1 to TRBJ2-2, with 11 bases that match TRBD2. J was trimmed by 1 base and V by 4 bases; bases with no gene match: 6. CDR3 length: 17 residues. The germline gives CDR1 SGHRS, CDR2 YFSETQ. The CDR3 loop is CASSPTGLAGNTGELFF. CDR3 in DNA: TGCGCCAGCAGCCCCACCGGACTAGCGGGGAACACCGGGGAGCTGTTTTTT.

This clone has just one count. The CDR3 DNA is TGTGCCTGGAACCGGGTCCCGGGGGAAAAACTGTTTTTT. It yields the protein CAWNRVPGEKLFF. J is TRBJ1-4 and V is TRBV30; no definite D call. V was cut by 4 bases and J by 8 bases, with 14 bases left in between. The germline V gene has CDR1 GTSNPN and CDR2 SVGIG (reference sequence). The CDR3 runs to 13 residues. The full variable domain, completed using reference TRBV30 and TRBJ1-4, is SQTIHQWPATLVQPVGSPLSLECTVEGTSNPNLYWYRQAAGRGLQLLFYSVGIGQISSEVPQNLSASRPQDRQFILSSKKLLLSDSGFYLCAWNRVPGEKLFFGSGTQLSVL.

The chain couples TRBV29-1 to TRBJ2-5; no clear D gene. Germline values: CDR1 SQVTM, CDR2 ANQGSEA. This CDR3 region has 13 residues. V lost 3 bases to trimming and J lost 5 bases, with 13 bases between them. In DNA, the CDR3 is TGCAGCGTTGAGAACCATGGGTGGGAGACCCAGTACTTC. Amino acid sequence: CSVENHGWETQYF. Looking up the rest from reference TRBV29-1 and TRBJ2-5 gives the full variable domain: SAVISQKPSRDICQRGTSLTIQCQVDSQVTMMFWYRQQPGQSLTLIATANQGSEATYESGFVIDKFPISRPNLTFSTLTVSNMSPEDSSIYLCSVENHGWETQYFGPGTRLLVL.

This clone was counted a few times. This chain joins TRBV2 and TRBJ1-2; the D gene is possibly TRBD1 (6 bases). V was trimmed by 6 bases and J by 3 bases, leaving 20 bases between them. CDR1 SNHLY and CDR2 FYNNEI come from the germline V gene. CDR3 length equals 16 residues. CDR3 DNA sequence: TGTGCCAGCAGCCCCCCTTGGGGGGCGGTTTACTATGGCTACACCTTC. The encoded protein is CASSPPWGAVYYGYTF.

The genes are TRBV27 and TRBJ2-3; 13 positions agree with TRBD2. This CDR3 spans 17 amino acids. Losses at the gene ends were 4 bases for V and 5 bases for J; bases not matched to a gene: 9. Germline CDR1 reads MNHEY; CDR2 reads SMNVEV (reference sequence). The CDR3 DNA reads TGTGCCAGCAGTTGGACTAGCGGGAGCCAGGCGGGAGATACGCAGTATTTT. Protein sequence: CASSWTSGSQAGDTQYF.

The chain links TRBV27 to TRBJ2-5; the D gene is possibly TRBD1 (6 bases). Trimming left V 3 bases short and J 1 base short, with 6 bases between. Germline V lookup: CDR1 MNHEY, CDR2 SMNVEV (reference sequence). This CDR3 has 13 residues. CDR3 DNA sequence: TGTGCCAGCAGTTTGGGGGCCCAAGAGACCCAGTACTTC. As protein: CASSLGAQETQYF.

The chain uses TRBV12-5 and TRBJ2-7; the D gene is possibly TRBD2 (7 bases). V dropped 6 bases and J dropped 4 bases, with 19 bases sitting between them. This CDR3 spans 15 amino acids. Germline values: CDR1 LGHNT, CDR2 FRNRAP. Here the CDR3 reads CASGPWGGGGYEQYF. The CDR3 DNA reads as TGTGCTAGTGGCCCGTGGGGGGGCGGGGGATACGAGCAGTACTTC.

The sample holds one count of this clone. The J gene is TRBJ2-1, the V gene TRBV5-1; D assignment may be TRBD1 or TRBD2 (5 bases each). Germline V gene lookup returns CDR1 SGHRS and CDR2 YFSETQ. The CDR3 extends over 15 amino acids. V was trimmed by 4 bases and J by 0 bases, leaving 11 bases between them. The CDR3 is CASSTTGGSYNEQFF. The CDR3 DNA reads TGCGCCAGCAGCACGACTGGGGGCTCCTACAATGAGCAGTTCTTC.

This clone has a single count. The chain recombines TRBV7-8 with TRBJ2-2; 9 nucleotides match TRBD2. Unmatched junction bases numbered 16, after V lost 5 bases and J lost 6 bases. In germline, CDR1 is SGHVS, CDR2 FQNEAQ. This CDR3 comprises 18 residues. CDR3 sequence: CASSPLIPGTSKAGELFF. In DNA, the CDR3 is TGTGCCAGCAGCCCGCTTATACCCGGGACTAGCAAGGCCGGGGAGCTGTTTTTT.

The rearrangement links TRBV19 to TRBJ1-1; D uncertain. The V end was cut by 3 bases, the J end by 2 bases, with 4 bases between. CDR1 is LNHDA, CDR2 SQIVND, per germline (reference sequence). This CDR3 comprises 12 residues. In DNA form, the CDR3 reads TGTGCCAGTAGTATTGACAACACTGAAGCTTTCTTT. It is translated as CASSIDNTEAFF.

J is TRBJ1-3 and V is TRBV9, with 8 bases fitting TRBD1. The junction had 6 bases not matched to a gene; V was cut back by 0 bases and J by 4 bases. The CDR3 loop spans 16 amino acids. Germline lookup yields CDR1 SGDLS and CDR2 YYNGEE. CDR3 sequence: CASSVATGESGNTIYF. Here the CDR3 DNA reads TGTGCCAGCAGCGTAGCGACAGGGGAGTCAGGAAACACCATATATTTT.

With regard to this clone: Other DNA variants within this sample encode the same CDR3. J is TRBJ1-3 and V is TRBV20-1; D gene ambiguous. V dropped 3 bases and J dropped 4 bases, with 4 bases sitting between them. The V gene's germline CDR1 is DFQATT and CDR2 SNEGSKA (reference sequence). The CDR3 has 11 amino acids. The CDR3 is CSASWGNTIYF. In DNA, the CDR3 is TGCAGTGCTAGTTGGGGAAACACCATATATTTT.

J is TRBJ1-1 and V is TRBV28; D gene uncertain. Germline V gives CDR1 MDHEN, CDR2 SYDVKM. This CDR3 contains 14 residues. V dropped 0 bases and J dropped 2 bases, with 7 bases sitting between them. The CDR3 loop is CASSLWGDNTEAFF. CDR3 nucleotides: TGTGCCAGCAGTTTATGGGGAGATAACACTGAAGCTTTCTTT.

This chain joins TRBV27 and TRBJ1-1, with a possible D match to TRBD1 (6 bases). Germline V gene lookup returns CDR1 MNHEY and CDR2 SMNVEV (reference sequence). The V and J ends lost 6 bases and 0 bases respectively, with 14 bases between them. CDR3 length: 15 amino acids. As DNA, the CDR3 is TGTGCCAGCAGCCGCGGACAGACCATGAACACTGAAGCTTTCTTT. The encoded protein is CASSRGQTMNTEAFF.

The genes are TRBV5-1 and TRBJ1-4; tentative D call: TRBD1 (5 bases). Germline CDR1 and CDR2: SGHRS and YFSETQ. The CDR3 covers 15 residues. V was shortened by 4 bases and J by 0 bases, with 10 bases between the two germline ends. The CDR3 DNA sequence: TGCGCCAGCAGCGGGGCAGGTGCAACTAATGAAAAACTGTTTTTT. Translated, it gives CASSGAGATNEKLFF.

This sequence joins TRBV2 and TRBJ2-7; a weak D match, TRBD2 (5 bases). Trimming took 4 bases from V and 7 from J, leaving 17 bases between them. The CDR3 contains 14 residues. Germline V gene lookup returns CDR1 SNHLY and CDR2 FYNNEI. The CDR3 DNA reads TGTGCCAGCAGTGGGAGGCTACTGCAGGCGGAGCAGTACTTC. Translation gives CASSGRLLQAEQYF.

The J gene is TRBJ1-2, the V gene TRBV5-1, with unresolved D. V gave up 4 bases and J gave up 4 bases, with 14 bases separating them. The CDR3 covers 14 residues. The germline gives CDR1 SGHRS, CDR2 YFSETQ. The CDR3, as DNA: TGCGCCAGCAGCAAGGAGGAGGATTCCTATGGCTACACCTTC. It encodes CASSKEEDSYGYTF.

The chain couples TRBV5-1 to TRBJ2-1, with 13 bases identical to TRBD2. Trimming cost V 1 base and J 10 bases; bases outside gene matches: 2. The CDR3 is made up of 14 amino acids. Germline V gene lookup returns CDR1 SGHRS and CDR2 YFSETQ. The CDR3 coding sequence is TGCGCCAGCAGCTTGATGGGACTAGCGGGGGAGCAGTTCTTC. Residues: CASSLMGLAGEQFF.

V gene TRBV14 combines with J gene TRBJ2-3; TRBD1 matches at 9 bases. Germline V gene lookup returns CDR1 SGHDN and CDR2 FVKESK. The length of the CDR3 is 15 residues. V trimming: 4 bases; J trimming: 8 bases; junction bases outside the gene matches: 10. The CDR3 sequence is CASSPTGTGTGTQYF. The CDR3 region has the DNA TGTGCCAGCAGCCCTACCGGGACAGGGACGGGTACGCAGTATTTT.

The chain joins TRBV5-1 to TRBJ2-6; D is unclear. The CDR3 is 16 amino acids. V was trimmed by 0 bases and J by 2 bases, leaving 9 bases between them. Per germline, CDR1 SGHRS and CDR2 YFSETQ. The CDR3 DNA sequence: TGCGCCAGCAGCTTGGTGGCCGCGGCTGGGGCCAACGTCCTGACTTTC. It encodes CASSLVAAAGANVLTF.

CDR3 protein: CASSWQQGGVFGYTF. The CDR3 DNA follows: TGTGCCAGCAGCTGGCAACAGGGAGGAGTATTTGGCTACACCTTC. The J gene is TRBJ1-2, the V gene TRBV28, with a weak D call TRBD1 (6 bases). This CDR3 comprises 15 residues. Trimming pared 6 bases from V and 7 bases from J, leaving 21 bases between. Germline V CDR1 and CDR2: MDHEN, SYDVKM.

This chain joins TRBV10-3 and TRBJ1-1; 7 bases line up with TRBD1. The CDR3 contains 15 residues. Per the germline V gene, CDR1 is ENHRY and CDR2 is SYGVKD. The V segment lost 3 bases and the J segment 7 bases; nucleotides outside the gene matches: 11. DNA of the CDR3: TGTGCCATCAGTGACCCACACACAGGGGATTATGAAGCTTTCTTT. Residues: CAISDPHTGDYEAFF.

The chain joins TRBV5-1 to TRBJ1-1; TRBD1 agrees at 10 bases. Germline assignment: CDR1 SGHRS and CDR2 YFSETQ. The CDR3 runs 16 residues. With 4 bases clipped from V and 4 bases from J, the junction kept 10 bases outside the gene matches. CDR3 bases: TGCGCCAGCAGCCTGAGAAGACAGGGGGCTGGCACTGAAGCTTTCTTT. Encoded protein: CASSLRRQGAGTEAFF.